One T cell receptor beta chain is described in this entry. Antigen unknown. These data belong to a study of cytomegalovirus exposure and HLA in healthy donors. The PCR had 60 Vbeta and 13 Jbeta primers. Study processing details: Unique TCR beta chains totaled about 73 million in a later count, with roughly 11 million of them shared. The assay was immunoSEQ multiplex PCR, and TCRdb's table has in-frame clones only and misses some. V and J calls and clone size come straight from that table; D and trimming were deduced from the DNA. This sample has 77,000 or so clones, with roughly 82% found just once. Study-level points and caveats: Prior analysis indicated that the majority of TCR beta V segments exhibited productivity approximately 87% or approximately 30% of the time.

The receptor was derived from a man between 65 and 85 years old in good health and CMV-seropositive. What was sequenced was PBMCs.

CDR3 in DNA: TGTGCCAGTTCGGACACGACCAATCAGCCCCAGCATTTT. It translates to CASSDTTNQPQHF. V gene TRBV19 combines with J gene TRBJ1-5; possibly TRBD1 for D (5 bases). With 8 bases removed from V and 3 bases from J, the gap between germline ends came to 11 bases. CDR3 size: 13 residues. CDR1 is LNHDA, CDR2 SQIVND, per germline (reference sequence). The whole variable domain, remainder taken from reference TRBV19 and TRBJ1-5, is DGGITQSPKYLFRKEGQNVTLSCEQNLNHDAMYWYRQDPGQGLRLIYYSQIVNDFQKGDIAEGYSVSREKKESFPLTVTSAQKNPTAFYLCASSDTTNQPQHFGDGTRLSIL.